This T cell receptor (beta chain) was documented in a study of cytomegalovirus exposure and HLA in healthy donors. Study-wide background: Unique TCRs from HLA-typed donors, some 85 million of them, were held in an early data release.

V dropped 0 bases and J dropped 4 bases, with 9 bases sitting between them. Germline CDR1 reads MNHNY; CDR2 reads SVGAGI (reference sequence). The length of the CDR3 is 14 residues. The study ran its PCR with 60 Vbeta and 13 Jbeta primers. Clones were read by immunoSEQ multiplex PCR, and TCRdb kept only the in-frame ones, dropping some. The data show about 89,000 clones, roughly three quarters seen once. The chain has TRBV6-6 and TRBJ1-2, with D perhaps TRBD1 (5 bases). The receptor's source is a man aged 30-40 years in good health and CMV-seronegative. The sequencing input was PBMCs. CDR3 DNA sequence: TGTGCCAGCAGTTACTCGCCAAGGGGCTATGGCTACACCTTC. This gives the protein CASSYSPRGYGYTF.